Below are 10 T cell receptor beta chains sequenced from a single sample in a study of T cell changes during pregnancy in multiple sclerosis. TCRdb keeps only in-frame clones here, not all; method: immunoSEQ multiplex PCR. The data show around 69,000 clones, over 85% seen once. The sequencing here drew on peripheral blood, taken in the third trimester of pregnancy. Every receptor here comes from a female donor with multiple sclerosis, enrolled in a pregnancy study.

This clone has a handful of counts. This chain links TRBV27 with TRBJ2-4; D perhaps matches TRBD1 (6 bases). Per the germline V gene, CDR1 is MNHEY and CDR2 is SMNVEV (reference sequence). Trimming took 4 bases from V and 0 from J, leaving 19 bases between them. This CDR3 is 18 amino acids long. The CDR3: CASSSQYGQNLAKNIQYF. The CDR3 region has the DNA TGTGCCAGCAGTTCCCAATACGGACAGAATCTAGCCAAAAACATTCAGTACTTC.

This chain links TRBV6-5 with TRBJ1-5, with D hard to call. Trimming removed 6 bases from V and 6 bases from J, with 18 bases in between. The germline V gene has CDR1 MNHEY and CDR2 SVGAGI. The length of the CDR3 is 15 residues. As DNA, the CDR3 is TGTGCCAGCAGGGAACGGGCAGCGGCTGGTCAGCCCCAGCATTTT. Translated, it gives CASRERAAAGQPQHF.

J is TRBJ2-5 and V is TRBV28, with TRBD2 matching over 7 bases. With the DNA end fitting TRBJ2-7 better, the J assignment may be wrong. Germline lookup yields CDR1 MDHEN and CDR2 SYDVKM. The CDR3 has 15 amino acids. CDR3 sequence: CASSLPSGTSYEQYF. The CDR3 DNA reads as TGTGCCAGCAGTCTCCCAAGCGGGACCAGCTACGAGCAGTACTTC.

V is TRBV27 and J is TRBJ2-7, with 8 bases fitting TRBD1. This CDR3 has 15 amino acids. Trimming removed 4 bases from V and 4 bases from J; junction bases left unmatched: 9. Germline V gene data show CDR1 as MNHEY and CDR2 as SMNVEV (reference sequence). The DNA of the CDR3 is TGTGCCAGCAGTTCCGACAGGGGCCGGGGGTACGAGCAGTACTTC. This sequence encodes CASSSDRGRGYEQYF.

The V and J genes are TRBV7-2 and TRBJ1-2; a weak D match, TRBD1 (6 bases). Germline V CDR1 and CDR2: SGHTA, FQGNSA. This CDR3 has 13 amino acids. Trimming took off 5 bases at V and 3 bases at J, with 10 bases between the two ends. The chain's CDR3 is CASSNDRHYGYTF. CDR3 coding DNA: TGTGCCAGCAGCAATGACAGGCACTATGGCTACACCTTC.

The chain combines TRBV28 with TRBJ1-1, with 12 bases matching TRBD1. After removal of 6 bases from V and 6 bases from J, the junction contained 20 bases not matched to a gene. Germline CDR1 MDHEN, CDR2 SYDVKM. CDR3 length: 19 amino acids. Written as DNA, the CDR3 is TGTGCCAGCAGCCCCATGAGCGGGACAGGGGGCACCATAGTATCTGAAGCTTTCTTT. It yields the protein CASSPMSGTGGTIVSEAFF. The complete variable domain, with remaining parts taken from reference TRBV28 and TRBJ1-1, reads DVKVTQSSRYLVKRTGEKVFLECVQDMDHENMFWYRQDPGLGLRLIYFSYDVKMKEKGDIPEGYSVSREKKERFSLILESASTNQTSMYLCASSPMSGTGGTIVSEAFFGQGTRLTVV.

This sequence joins TRBV11-3 and TRBJ2-3; 8 bases line up with TRBD2. CDR3 length equals 16 residues. The V and J ends lost 5 bases and 2 bases, in that order; junction bases with no gene match: 9. CDR1 is SGHNT and CDR2 is YENEEA in the germline V gene. The CDR3 protein is CASSPTAGGHTDTQYF. The CDR3 nucleotides are TGTGCCAGCAGCCCTACGGCGGGAGGTCACACAGATACGCAGTATTTT.

Written as DNA, the CDR3 is TGTGCCAGCAGTATCATAGCGGGAGGGCCGAGAGAGCAGTACTTC. Amino acids: CASSIIAGGPREQYF. The chain recombines TRBV27 with TRBJ2-7, with TRBD2 identical over 11 bases. Looked up from germline, CDR1 is MNHEY and CDR2 is SMNVEV (reference sequence). Unmatched junction bases numbered 10, after V lost 5 bases and J lost 7 bases. The CDR3 has 15 residues.

This clone came up a few times. The chain recombines TRBV6-1 with TRBJ2-5; TRBD1 agrees at 7 bases. CDR3 size: 17 residues. Trimming took 2 bases from V and 5 from J; bases not matched to a gene: 14. Germline V gene sequence: CDR1 MNHNS, CDR2 SASEGT. CDR3 coding DNA: TGTGCCAGCAGTGAACAAGGGGAGACAGGGTCTTACGAGACCCAGTACTTC. It yields the protein CASSEQGETGSYETQYF.

The rearrangement links TRBV19 to TRBJ1-2; no definite D call. Germline values: CDR1 LNHDA, CDR2 SQIVND (reference sequence). Trimming stripped 9 bases from V and 5 bases from J, with 16 bases between. This CDR3 is built from 13 residues. CDR3 residues: CASRLEQRYGYTF. The CDR3, as DNA: TGTGCCAGCAGACTCGAGCAAAGGTATGGCTACACCTTC.